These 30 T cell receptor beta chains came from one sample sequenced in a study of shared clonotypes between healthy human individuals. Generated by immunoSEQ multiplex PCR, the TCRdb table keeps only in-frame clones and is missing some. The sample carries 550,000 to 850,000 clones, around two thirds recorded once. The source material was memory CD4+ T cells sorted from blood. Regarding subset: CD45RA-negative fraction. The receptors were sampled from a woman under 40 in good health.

DNA of the CDR3: TGTGCCAGCAGTCCCGGACAGGGAGCCAAAAACATTCAGTACTTC. Protein sequence: CASSPGQGAKNIQYF. This sequence joins TRBV28 and TRBJ2-4; 8 bases align to TRBD1. Per the germline V gene, CDR1 is MDHEN and CDR2 is SYDVKM. The CDR3 runs to 15 residues. The V segment lost 5 bases and the J segment 0 bases; nucleotides outside the gene matches: 3.

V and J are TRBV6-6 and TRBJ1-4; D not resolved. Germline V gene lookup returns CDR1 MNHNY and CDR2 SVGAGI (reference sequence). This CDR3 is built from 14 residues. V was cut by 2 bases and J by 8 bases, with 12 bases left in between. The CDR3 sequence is CASSYGQDREKLFF. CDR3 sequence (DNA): TGTGCCAGCAGTTACGGCCAGGATCGGGAAAAACTGTTTTTT.

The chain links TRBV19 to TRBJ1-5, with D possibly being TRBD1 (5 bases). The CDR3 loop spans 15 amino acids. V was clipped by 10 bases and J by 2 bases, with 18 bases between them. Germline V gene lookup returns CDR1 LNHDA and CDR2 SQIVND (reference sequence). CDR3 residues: CATLRGTGGNQPQHF. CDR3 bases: TGTGCCACCCTAAGGGGTACAGGCGGCAATCAGCCCCAGCATTTT.

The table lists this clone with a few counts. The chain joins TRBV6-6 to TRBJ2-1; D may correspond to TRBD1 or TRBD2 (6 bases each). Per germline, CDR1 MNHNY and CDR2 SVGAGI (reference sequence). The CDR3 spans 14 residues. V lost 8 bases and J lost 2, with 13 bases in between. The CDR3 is CASLRGAAYNEQFF. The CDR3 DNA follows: TGTGCCAGCCTGAGGGGGGCTGCCTACAATGAGCAGTTCTTC.

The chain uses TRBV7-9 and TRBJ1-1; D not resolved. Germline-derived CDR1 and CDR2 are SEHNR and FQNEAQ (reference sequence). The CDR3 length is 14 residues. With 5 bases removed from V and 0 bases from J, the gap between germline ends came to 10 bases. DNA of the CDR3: TGTGCCAGCAGCCCATCCCACATGAACACTGAAGCTTTCTTT. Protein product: CASSPSHMNTEAFF.

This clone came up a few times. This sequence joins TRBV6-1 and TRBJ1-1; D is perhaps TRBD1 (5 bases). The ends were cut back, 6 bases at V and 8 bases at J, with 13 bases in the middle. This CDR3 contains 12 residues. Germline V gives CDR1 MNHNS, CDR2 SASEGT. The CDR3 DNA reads TGTGCCAGCAGGACGGGAGACAGAGAAGCTTTCTTT. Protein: CASRTGDREAFF.

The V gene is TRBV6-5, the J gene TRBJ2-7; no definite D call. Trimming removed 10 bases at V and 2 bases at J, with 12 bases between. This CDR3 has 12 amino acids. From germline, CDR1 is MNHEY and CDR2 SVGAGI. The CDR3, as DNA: TGTGCCACCCAAAGAAACACCTACGAGCAGTACTTC. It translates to CATQRNTYEQYF.

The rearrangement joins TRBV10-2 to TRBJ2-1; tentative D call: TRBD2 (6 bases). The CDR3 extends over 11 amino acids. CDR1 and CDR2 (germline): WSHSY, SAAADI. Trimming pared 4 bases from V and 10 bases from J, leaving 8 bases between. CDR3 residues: CASSALAEQFF. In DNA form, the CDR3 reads TGCGCCAGCAGTGCGCTAGCGGAGCAGTTCTTC.

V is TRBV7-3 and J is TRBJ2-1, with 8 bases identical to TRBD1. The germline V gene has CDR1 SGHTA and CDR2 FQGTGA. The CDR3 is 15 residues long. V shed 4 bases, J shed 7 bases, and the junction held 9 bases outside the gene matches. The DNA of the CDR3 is TGTGCCAGCAGCTCCAGGGGGCTGGGGGATAATGAGCAGTTCTTC. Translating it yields CASSSRGLGDNEQFF.

CDR3 coding DNA: TGTGCCAGCAGTTTCAGAGACTCTAGCACAGATACGCAGTATTTT. This encodes CASSFRDSSTDTQYF. The V gene is TRBV27, the J gene TRBJ2-3; no definite D call. This CDR3 has 15 amino acids. V gave up 3 bases and J gave up 0 bases, with 10 bases separating them. The germline gives CDR1 MNHEY, CDR2 SMNVEV (reference sequence).

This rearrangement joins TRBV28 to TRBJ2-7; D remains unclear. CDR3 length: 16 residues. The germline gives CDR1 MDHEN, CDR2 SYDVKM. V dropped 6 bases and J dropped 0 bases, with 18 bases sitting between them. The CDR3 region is CASSHSPGRSSYEQYF. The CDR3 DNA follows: TGTGCCAGCAGCCACTCCCCGGGCCGCAGCTCCTACGAGCAGTACTTC. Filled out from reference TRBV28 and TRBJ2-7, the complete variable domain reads DVKVTQSSRYLVKRTGEKVFLECVQDMDHENMFWYRQDPGLGLRLIYFSYDVKMKEKGDIPEGYSVSREKKERFSLILESASTNQTSMYLCASSHSPGRSSYEQYFGPGTRLTVT.

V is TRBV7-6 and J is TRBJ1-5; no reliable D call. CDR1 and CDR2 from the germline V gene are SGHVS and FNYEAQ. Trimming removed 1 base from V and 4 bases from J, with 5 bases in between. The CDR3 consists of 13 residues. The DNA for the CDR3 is TGTGCCAGCAGCTTAGGGCTAAATCAGCCCCAGCATTTT. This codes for CASSLGLNQPQHF.

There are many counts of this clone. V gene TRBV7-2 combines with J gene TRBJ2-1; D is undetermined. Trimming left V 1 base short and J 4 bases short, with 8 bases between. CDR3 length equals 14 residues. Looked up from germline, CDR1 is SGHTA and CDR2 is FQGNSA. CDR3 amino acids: CASSLVGYYNEQFF. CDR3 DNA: TGTGCCAGCAGCTTAGTTGGTTATTACAATGAGCAGTTCTTC.

The CDR3 region is CASRPQGAEVYEQYF. In nucleotides, the CDR3 is TGTGCCAGCAGACCACAGGGGGCGGAAGTCTACGAGCAGTACTTC. This sequence joins TRBV27 and TRBJ2-7; 9 nucleotides match TRBD1. The CDR3 is 15 residues long. Germline CDR1 reads MNHEY; CDR2 reads SMNVEV (reference sequence). V was clipped by 6 bases and J by 3 bases; unmatched bases: 9.

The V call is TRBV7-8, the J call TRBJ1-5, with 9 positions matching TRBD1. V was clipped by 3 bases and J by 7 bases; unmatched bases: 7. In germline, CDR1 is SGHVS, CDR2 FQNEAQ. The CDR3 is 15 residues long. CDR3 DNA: TGTGCCAGCAGCTTTCCGGGACAGGGCTTCCAGCCCCAGCATTTT. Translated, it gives CASSFPGQGFQPQHF.

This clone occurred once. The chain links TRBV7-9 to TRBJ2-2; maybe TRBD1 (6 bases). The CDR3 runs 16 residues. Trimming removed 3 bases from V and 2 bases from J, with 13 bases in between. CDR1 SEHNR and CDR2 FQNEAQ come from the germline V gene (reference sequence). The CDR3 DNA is TGTGCCAGCAGCTTTTCAAGGACAGCTAACACCGGGGAGCTGTTTTTT. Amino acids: CASSFSRTANTGELFF.

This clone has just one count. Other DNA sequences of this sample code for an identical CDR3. CDR3: CASSPGLAVNTGELFF. The CDR3 DNA reads as TGCGCCAGCAGCCCAGGACTAGCGGTGAACACCGGGGAGCTGTTTTTT. The rearrangement uses TRBV5-1 and TRBJ2-2; 10 bases are shared with TRBD2. The junction had 4 bases not matched to a gene; V was cut back by 4 bases and J by 1 base. The CDR3 has 16 residues. Germline-derived CDR1 and CDR2 are SGHRS and YFSETQ.

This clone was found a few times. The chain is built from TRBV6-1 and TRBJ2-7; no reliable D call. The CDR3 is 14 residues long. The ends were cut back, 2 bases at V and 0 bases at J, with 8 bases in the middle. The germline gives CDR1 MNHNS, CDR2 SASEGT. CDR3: CASSESWSSYEQYF. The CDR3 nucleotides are TGTGCCAGCAGTGAAAGTTGGAGCTCCTACGAGCAGTACTTC.

In nucleotides, the CDR3 is TGTGCCAGCAGTTTGGAGGGGCGCCCCTACGAGCAGTACTTC. Amino acid sequence: CASSLEGRPYEQYF. The chain employs TRBV28 and TRBJ2-7, with D perhaps TRBD2 (6 bases). Germline assignment: CDR1 MDHEN and CDR2 SYDVKM. There are 14 residues in the CDR3. V was pared by 3 bases and J by 2 bases, with 11 bases between.

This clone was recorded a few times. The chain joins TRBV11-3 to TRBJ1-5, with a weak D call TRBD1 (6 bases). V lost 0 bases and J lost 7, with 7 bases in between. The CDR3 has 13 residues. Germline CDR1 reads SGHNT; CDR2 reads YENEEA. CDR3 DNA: TGTGCCAGCAGCTTAGATACAGGGCAGCCCCAGCATTTT. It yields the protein CASSLDTGQPQHF.

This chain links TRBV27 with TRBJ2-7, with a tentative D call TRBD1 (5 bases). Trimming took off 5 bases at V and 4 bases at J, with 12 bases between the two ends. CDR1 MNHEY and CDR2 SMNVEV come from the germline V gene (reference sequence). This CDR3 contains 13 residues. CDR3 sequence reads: CASSTDQGYEQYF. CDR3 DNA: TGTGCCAGCAGTACCGACCAGGGATACGAGCAGTACTTC.

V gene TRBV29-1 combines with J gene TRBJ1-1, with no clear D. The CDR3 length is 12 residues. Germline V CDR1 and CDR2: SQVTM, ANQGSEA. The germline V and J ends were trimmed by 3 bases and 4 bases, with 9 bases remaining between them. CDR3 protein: CSVDRGVTEAFF. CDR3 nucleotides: TGCAGCGTTGACCGTGGGGTCACTGAAGCTTTCTTT. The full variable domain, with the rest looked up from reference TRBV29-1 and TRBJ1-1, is SAVISQKPSRDICQRGTSLTIQCQVDSQVTMMFWYRQQPGQSLTLIATANQGSEATYESGFVIDKFPISRPNLTFSTLTVSNMSPEDSSIYLCSVDRGVTEAFFGQGTRLTVV.

CDR3 amino acids: CASSDKTAGVRQFF. The CDR3 DNA follows: TGTGCCAGCAGTGATAAGACTGCAGGAGTTCGGCAGTTCTTC. V usage is TRBV25-1 and J usage is TRBJ2-1; D is ambiguous. There are 14 residues in the CDR3. Germline CDR1 and CDR2: MGHDK and SYGVNS. With 3 bases removed from V and 12 bases from J, the gap between germline ends came to 18 bases.

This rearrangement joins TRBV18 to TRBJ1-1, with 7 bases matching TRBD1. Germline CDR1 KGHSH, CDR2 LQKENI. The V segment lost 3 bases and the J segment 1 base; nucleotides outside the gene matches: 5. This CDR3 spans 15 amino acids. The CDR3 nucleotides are TGTGCCAGCTCACCCAGGACAGGCCCGAACACTGAAGCTTTCTTT. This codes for CASSPRTGPNTEAFF. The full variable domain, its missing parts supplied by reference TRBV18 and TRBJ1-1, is NAGVMQNPRHLVRRRGQEARLRCSPMKGHSHVYWYRQLPEEGLKFMVYLQKENIIDESGMPKERFSAEFPKEGPSILRIQQVVRGDSAAYFCASSPRTGPNTEAFFGQGTRLTVV.

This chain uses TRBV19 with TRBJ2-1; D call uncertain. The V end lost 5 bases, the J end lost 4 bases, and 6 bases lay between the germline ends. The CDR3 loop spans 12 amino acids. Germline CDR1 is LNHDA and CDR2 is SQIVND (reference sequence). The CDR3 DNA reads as TGTGCCAGTAGTTACAGTTACAATGAGCAGTTCTTC. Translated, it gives CASSYSYNEQFF.

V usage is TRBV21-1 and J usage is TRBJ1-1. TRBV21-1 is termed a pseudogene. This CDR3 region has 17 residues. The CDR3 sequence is CASSKALWPGRDTEAFF. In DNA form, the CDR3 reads TGTGCCAGCAGCAAAGCGCTTTGGCCAGGGAGGGACACTGAAGCTTTCTTT.

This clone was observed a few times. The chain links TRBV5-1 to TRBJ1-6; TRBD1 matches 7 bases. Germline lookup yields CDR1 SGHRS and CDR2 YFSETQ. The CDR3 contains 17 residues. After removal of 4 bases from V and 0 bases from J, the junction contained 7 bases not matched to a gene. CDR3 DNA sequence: TGCGCCAGCAGCACGGGACAGACCACCTCCTATAATTCACCCCTCCACTTT. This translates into CASSTGQTTSYNSPLHF.

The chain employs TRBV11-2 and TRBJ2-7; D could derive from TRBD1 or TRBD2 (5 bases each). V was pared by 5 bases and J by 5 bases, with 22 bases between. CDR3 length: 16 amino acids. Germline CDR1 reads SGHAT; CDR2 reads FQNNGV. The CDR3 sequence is CASSHSGKGVDHEQYF. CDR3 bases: TGTGCCAGCAGCCACAGCGGCAAAGGGGTCGATCACGAGCAGTACTTC. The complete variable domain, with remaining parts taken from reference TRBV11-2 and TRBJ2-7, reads EAGVAQSPRYKIIEKRQSVAFWCNPISGHATLYWYQQILGQGPKLLIQFQNNGVVDDSQLPKDRFSAERLKGVDSTLKIQPAKLEDSAVYLCASSHSGKGVDHEQYFGPGTRLTVT.

The CDR3 nucleotides read TGCAGCGTCGGTACAGGGATCAATCAGCCCCAGCATTTT. This codes for CSVGTGINQPQHF. The gene calls are TRBV29-1 and TRBJ1-5, with D possibly matching TRBD1 (6 bases). The CDR3 extends over 13 amino acids. The germline V gene has CDR1 SQVTM and CDR2 ANQGSEA. V lost 6 bases and J lost 3, with 12 bases in between.

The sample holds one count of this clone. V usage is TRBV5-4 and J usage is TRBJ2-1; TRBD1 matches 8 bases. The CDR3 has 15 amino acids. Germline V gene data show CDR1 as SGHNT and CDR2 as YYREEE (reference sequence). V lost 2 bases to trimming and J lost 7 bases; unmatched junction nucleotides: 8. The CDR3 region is CASSFGQGIGNEQFF. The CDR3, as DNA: TGTGCCAGCAGCTTCGGACAGGGAATAGGTAATGAGCAGTTCTTC.